Sequencing of this T cell receptor beta chain was carried out in a study of T cells in Graves' hyperthyroidism and ophthalmopathy. Study-level points and caveats: Ophthalmopathy, which appeared later, was predicted by the model a median around 6.5 months before onset.

In this sample, this clonotype turned up many times. The antigen is unknown. It was uncontrolled infection, other autoimmune disease, pregnancy or lactation that excluded patients. Amplification of TCR beta CDR3 regions was performed using RNA transcripts as template. HTBI primers were the set used in a first-round RT-PCR of the TCR CDR3. TCRdb re-analysed the multiplex PCR reads in MiXCR, keeping a single row per CDR3 protein. Of about 400,000 distinct CDR3 sequences listed, 12% to 15% are singletons. V was trimmed by 5 bases and J by 6 bases, leaving 17 bases between them. The CDR3 extends over 14 amino acids. CDR1 MNHEY and CDR2 SMNVEV come from the germline V gene (reference sequence).

Material: blood. The chain joins TRBV27 to TRBJ2-7; D is perhaps TRBD1 or TRBD2 (5 bases each). The sequence was collected from a woman aged 60 to 75 with Graves' ophthalmopathy. Here the CDR3 DNA reads TGTGCCAGCAGTCCCCTCCAGACGAGGGGCGAGCAGTACTTC. Its translation is CASSPLQTRGEQYF.